This T cell receptor (beta chain) appears in the sequencing data of a study of regulatory T cells in long-lasting Graves disease. Germline V lookup: CDR1 SGHVS, CDR2 FQNEAQ. CDR3 length: 16 residues. With 1 base clipped from V and 0 bases from J, the junction kept 6 bases outside the gene matches. Time point noted: newly diagnosed GD, antithyroid drugs for less than 3 months. After RNA was extracted from PBMCs, the TCR library was made from it. Assembly of TCR beta libraries relied on iRepertoire HTBI primers together with Arm-PCR of CDR3 regions. TCRdb used MiXCR to reprocess the multiplex PCR reads, holding one entry per CDR3 protein. This table has roughly 380,000 distinct CDR3 sequences, less than 20% appearing once.

The TCR originated in a female donor with Graves disease. The V gene is TRBV7-8, the J gene TRBJ2-7, with 7 bases that match TRBD2. This specimen was peripheral blood mononuclear cells (PBMCs), taken at new diagnosis, from a patient treated with antithyroid drugs. The CDR3 here is CASSLERRDYSYEQYF. CDR3 in DNA: TGTGCCAGCAGCTTAGAGCGACGGGACTACTCCTACGAGCAGTACTTC.